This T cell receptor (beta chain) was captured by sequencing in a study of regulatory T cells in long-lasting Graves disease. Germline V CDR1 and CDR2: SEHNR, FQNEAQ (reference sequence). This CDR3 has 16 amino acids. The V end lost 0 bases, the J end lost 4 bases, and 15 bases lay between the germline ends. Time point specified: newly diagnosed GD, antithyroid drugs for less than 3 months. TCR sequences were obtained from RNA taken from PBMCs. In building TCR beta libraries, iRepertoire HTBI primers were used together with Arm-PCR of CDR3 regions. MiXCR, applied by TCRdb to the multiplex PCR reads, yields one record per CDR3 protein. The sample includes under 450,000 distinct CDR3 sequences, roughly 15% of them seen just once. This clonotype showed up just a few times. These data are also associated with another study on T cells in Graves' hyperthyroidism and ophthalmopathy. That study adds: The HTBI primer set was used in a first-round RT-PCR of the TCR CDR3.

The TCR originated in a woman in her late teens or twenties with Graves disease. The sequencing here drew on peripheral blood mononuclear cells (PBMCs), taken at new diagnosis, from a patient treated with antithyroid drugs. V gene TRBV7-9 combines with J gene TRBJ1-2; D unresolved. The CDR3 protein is CASSLAGRDGLYGYTF. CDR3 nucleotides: TGTGCCAGCAGCTTAGCGGGGAGGGATGGACTCTATGGCTACACCTTC. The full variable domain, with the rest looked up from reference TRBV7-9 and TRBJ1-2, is DTGVSQNPRHKITKRGQNVTFRCDPISEHNRLYWYRQTLGQGPEFLTYFQNEAQLEKSRLLSDRFSAERPKGSFSTLEIQRTEQGDSAMYLCASSLAGRDGLYGYTFGSGTRLTVV.